This TCR beta chain was identified during a study of blood T cell repertoires in COVID-19. Study overall: There were acute and convalescent COVID-19 samples, and they came from the United States, Italy and Spain. In each case, the material was cDNA or gDNA derived from T cells, B-cell-depleted T cells, or PBMCs.

The sample holds one count of this clone. CDR1 is MDHEN, CDR2 SYDVKM, per germline. V lost 3 bases, J lost 5 bases, and 19 bases lay in between. The CDR3 covers 16 residues. Method: immunoSEQ multiplex PCR; TCRdb's copy keeps in-frame clones and lacks some. The sample includes over 300,000 clones, roughly 90% of them seen just once. Sample: PBMCs or T cells enriched from blood (not recorded which). This TCR derives from a woman in her twenties or thirties with acute COVID-19. This sequence joins TRBV28 and TRBJ1-2, with a weak D call TRBD1 (6 bases). CDR3 bases: TGTGCCAGCAGTTTCGCAGGACAGCTTCTAGGATATGGCTACACCTTC. Protein: CASSFAGQLLGYGYTF.